This T cell receptor (beta chain) stems from a study of post-analysis software for immune sequencing data. Regarding the study as a whole: A few TRBV segments appeared more often in patients than in controls, and TRBV5-6, TRBV5-1 and TRBV20-1 were among these.

This CDR3 spans 16 amino acids. Germline V gene lookup returns CDR1 MNHEY and CDR2 SVGEGT. V lost 0 bases and J lost 4, with 13 bases in between. On this clonotype itself: Its specificity is unknown.

Tagging with unique molecular identifiers was a feature of the TCR beta cDNA libraries. A single record per CDR3 protein comes from TCRdb applying MiXCR to the PCR reads. The table shows about 770,000 distinct CDR3 sequences, with approximately 44% occurring only once. This chain joins TRBV6-2 or TRBV6-3 and TRBJ1-5, with a weak D call TRBD1 (5 bases). This receptor was obtained from a girl aged 10 to 17 with multiple sclerosis. Sequenced material: blood. CDR3 sequence: CASSYSARELNQPQHF. DNA of the CDR3: TGTGCCAGCAGTTACTCTGCCAGGGAGTTAAATCAGCCCCAGCATTTT.